What follows is one TCR beta chain and its context. The data were obtained in a study of blood T cell repertoires in COVID-19. The V and J ends lost 4 bases and 2 bases respectively, with 7 bases between them. From germline, CDR1 is SNHLY and CDR2 FYNNEI. This CDR3 spans 13 amino acids. Original methodology: Reference gene primer amplification gave nucleated cell count estimates. Repertoires were generated with immunoSEQ multiplex PCR, while TCRdb's copy carries only in-frame clones and drops some. V and J calls and clone size come straight from that table; D and trimming were deduced from the DNA. The table has approximately 100,000 clones, around 75% seen once.

The rearrangement uses TRBV2 and TRBJ2-3, with D unclear. The TCR was taken from a woman aged 80 or older with active or convalescent COVID-19. Sequencing used peripheral blood. CDR3 DNA: TGTGCCAGCAGTGTTATTTACACAGATACGCAGTATTTT. Translating it yields CASSVIYTDTQYF.